This TCR beta chain was sequenced in a study of cytomegalovirus exposure and HLA in healthy donors. Both 60 Vbeta primers and 13 Jbeta primers went into the PCR. The data were produced by immunoSEQ multiplex PCR, yet TCRdb's version contains in-frame clones alone and is incomplete. The sample includes about 80,000 clones, approximately 80% of them seen just once. Germline loops: CDR1 SNHLY, CDR2 FYNNEI. The CDR3 extends over 12 amino acids. The J segment lost 4 bases and the V segment lost 8 bases, leaving 3 bases of the junction unmatched. The sequenced material came from PBMCs. The clonotype originates from a man in his fifties or sixties in good health and CMV-seronegative. The rearrangement uses TRBV2 and TRBJ2-3; 7 bases match TRBD2. DNA for the CDR3: TGTGCCAGCCCCGCGGGGGCAGATACGCAGTATTTT. Encoded protein: CASPAGADTQYF. Full variable domain (missing parts from reference TRBV2 and TRBJ2-3): EPEVTQTPSHQVTQMGQEVILRCVPISNHLYFYWYRQILGQKVEFLVSFYNNEISEKSEIFDDQFSVERPDGSNFTLKIRSTKLEDSAMYFCASPAGADTQYFGPGTRLTVL.